This record concerns one T cell receptor beta chain sequence. Antigen: not known. A single record per CDR3 protein comes from TCRdb applying MiXCR to the 5' RACE reads. The sample yields 220,000 or so distinct CDR3 sequences, around 16% seen once. The V end was cut by 3 bases, the J end by 7 bases, with 9 bases between. The CDR3 consists of 13 residues. CDR1 and CDR2 from the germline V gene are SEHNR and FQNEAQ (reference sequence). These data originate in a study of CD8 T cells in ankylosing spondylitis. Regarding the study as a whole: Blood from ankylosing spondylitis patients appeared to carry a characteristic roughly 8-variant TCR beta motif.

The TCR originated in a male donor with ankylosing spondylitis. Sample: blood, either unsorted or a sorted T cell fraction (not recorded which). This chain connects TRBV7-9 to TRBJ2-2, with D perhaps TRBD2 (5 bases). CDR3 sequence: CASSLGSSGELFF. The CDR3 bases are TGTGCCAGCAGCTTGGGGAGTAGCGGGGAGCTGTTTTTT.